The TCR beta chain under discussion was sequenced for a study of shared clonotypes between healthy human individuals. Study in general: Per donor, CD8 memory used one plate, CD8 naive used two, CD4 memory used three and CD4 naive used three.

Losses at the gene ends were 6 bases for V and 2 bases for J; bases not matched to a gene: 2. CDR3 length: 14 amino acids. In germline, CDR1 is MNHEY, CDR2 SMNVEV (reference sequence). The repertoire was sequenced with immunoSEQ multiplex PCR; TCRdb's copy has only in-frame clones and lacks some. Of fewer than 1 million clones detected, roughly 96% appear once; the ten largest clones hold around 0.25%. General study results and limits: Sampling included only blood; tissue repertoires likely differ.

This clone was observed a single time. Its matching antigen is unknown. Cells designated naive CD8 were CD45RO-negative and were positively selected for CCR7, with terminally differentiated effector memory CD45RA+ cells excluded. The material sequenced was naive CD8+ T cells sorted from blood. This TCR was sampled from a man aged 25 to 40 in good health. The chain carries TRBV27 and TRBJ1-5; TRBD1 matches at 9 bases. In DNA, the CDR3 is TGTGCCAGCAGGGACAGGGGTGGCAATCAGCCCCAGCATTTT. Its protein product is CASRDRGGNQPQHF.